One T cell receptor beta chain is described in this entry. This sample stems from a study of T cells in Graves' hyperthyroidism and ophthalmopathy. Researchers amplified the TCR beta CDR3 regions from RNA transcripts. Using the HTBI primer set, a first-round RT-PCR was run on the TCR CDR3. In TCRdb, the multiplex PCR reads were re-called with MiXCR into one record per CDR3 protein. The table records about 210,000 distinct CDR3 sequences, 15% to 20% of them present only once. The trim removed 5 bases at V and 4 bases at J, leaving 5 bases unmatched. The CDR3 contains 15 residues. CDR1 and CDR2 from the germline V gene are SEHNR and FQNEAQ (reference sequence). No ophthalmopathy progression within 18 months constituted stable Graves' hyperthyroidism. Diagnosis of hyperthyroidism was new in patients aged 18 to 65, and its duration was under 2 months. Fresh 10 ml peripheral blood yielded PBMCs.

The sequence came from a man aged 50 to 59 with Graves' hyperthyroidism. Material for sequencing was blood. The chain is built from TRBV7-9 and TRBJ1-2, with 12 bases that match TRBD1. Here the CDR3 DNA reads TGTGCCAGCAGCCCCGGGACAGGGGGCTTCTATGGCTACACCTTC. It is translated as CASSPGTGGFYGYTF.